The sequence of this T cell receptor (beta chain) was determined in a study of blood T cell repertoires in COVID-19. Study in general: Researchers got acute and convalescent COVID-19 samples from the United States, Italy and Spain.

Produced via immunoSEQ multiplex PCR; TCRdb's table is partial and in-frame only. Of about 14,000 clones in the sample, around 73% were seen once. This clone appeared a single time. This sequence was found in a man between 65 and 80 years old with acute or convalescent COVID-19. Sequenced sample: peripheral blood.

CDR3 amino acids: CASSYSQGRMRNEQFF. The CDR3 nucleotides are TGTGCCAGCAGTTACTCGCAGGGGCGTATGAGGAATGAGCAGTTCTTC. This chain joins TRBV6-5 and TRBJ2-1, with a possible D match to TRBD1 (6 bases). Germline loops: CDR1 MNHEY, CDR2 SVGAGI. The CDR3 has 16 residues. V dropped 0 bases and J dropped 7 bases, with 16 bases sitting between them.